A single T cell receptor beta chain is shown here with its context. Assay: immunoSEQ multiplex PCR; the TCRdb copy retains only in-frame clones and omits some. The sample lists more than 120,000 clones; 70% to 90% were seen once. The CDR3 is 16 residues long. Germline V gene lookup returns CDR1 LGHDT and CDR2 YNNKEL (reference sequence). The V and J ends lost 1 base and 0 bases, in that order; junction bases with no gene match: 4. The sample is drawn from a study of blood T cell repertoires in COVID-19. About the research overall: From T cells, B-cell-depleted T cells, or PBMCs came the material, which was cDNA or gDNA.

The rearrangement joins TRBV3-1 (or the pseudogene TRBV3-2) to TRBJ1-2, with TRBD1 matching over 8 bases. Sequencing was performed on peripheral blood. The sequence came from a human donor with acute or convalescent COVID-19. The donor label of this sample is uncertain. The CDR3, as DNA: TGTGCCAGCAGCCAAGGGGACAGGTATACTAACTATGGCTACACCTTC. The encoded protein is CASSQGDRYTNYGYTF.